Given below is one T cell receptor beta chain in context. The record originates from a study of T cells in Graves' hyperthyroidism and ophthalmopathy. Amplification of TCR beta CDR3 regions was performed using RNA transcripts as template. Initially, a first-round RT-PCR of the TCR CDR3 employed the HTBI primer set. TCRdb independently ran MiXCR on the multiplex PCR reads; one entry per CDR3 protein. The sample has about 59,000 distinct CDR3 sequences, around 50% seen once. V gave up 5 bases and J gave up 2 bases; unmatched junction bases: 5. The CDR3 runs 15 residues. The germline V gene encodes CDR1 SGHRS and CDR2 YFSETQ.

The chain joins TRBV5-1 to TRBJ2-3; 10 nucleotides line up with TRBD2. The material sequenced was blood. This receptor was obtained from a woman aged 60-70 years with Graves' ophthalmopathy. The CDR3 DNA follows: TGCGCCAGCAGTTGGACTAGCGGTTACACAGATACGCAGTATTTT. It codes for CASSWTSGYTDTQYF.